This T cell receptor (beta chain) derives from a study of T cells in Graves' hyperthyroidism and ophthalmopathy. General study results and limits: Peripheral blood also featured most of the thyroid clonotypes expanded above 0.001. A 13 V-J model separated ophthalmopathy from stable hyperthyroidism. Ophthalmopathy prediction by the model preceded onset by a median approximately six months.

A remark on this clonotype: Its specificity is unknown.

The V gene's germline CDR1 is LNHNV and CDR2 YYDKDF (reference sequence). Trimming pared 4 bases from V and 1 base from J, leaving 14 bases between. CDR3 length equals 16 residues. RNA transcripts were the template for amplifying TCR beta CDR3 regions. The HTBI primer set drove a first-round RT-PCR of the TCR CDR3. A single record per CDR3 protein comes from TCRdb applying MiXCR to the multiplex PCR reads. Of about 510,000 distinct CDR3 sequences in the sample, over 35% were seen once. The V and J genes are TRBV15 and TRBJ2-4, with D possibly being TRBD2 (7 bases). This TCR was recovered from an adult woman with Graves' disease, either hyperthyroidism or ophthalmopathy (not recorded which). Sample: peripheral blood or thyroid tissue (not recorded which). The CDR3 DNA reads TGTGCCACCAGCACCTCAGGGAGGGGGGCCAAAAACATTCAGTACTTC. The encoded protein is CATSTSGRGAKNIQYF. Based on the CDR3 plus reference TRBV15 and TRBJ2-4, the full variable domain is DAMVIQNPRYQVTQFGKPVTLSCSQTLNHNVMYWYQQKSSQAPKLLFHYYDKDFNNEADTPDNFQSRRPNTSFCFLDIRSPGLGDTAMYLCATSTSGRGAKNIQYFGAGTRLSVL.